This TCR beta chain is from a study of shared clonotypes between healthy human individuals. Study-wide context: CD8 memory received one plate per donor, CD8 naive two, CD4 memory three and CD4 naive three.

Sequenced by immunoSEQ multiplex PCR; TCRdb stores in-frame clones only, minus some. The table has roughly 2.2 million clones, approximately 93% seen once. This CDR3 spans 15 amino acids. CDR1 is SGHRS and CDR2 is YFSETQ in the germline V gene. V gave up 0 bases and J gave up 0 bases, with 7 bases separating them. In its sample, this clone was seen a few times. The sample contains more than one DNA sequence encoding this CDR3. The J gene is TRBJ2-1, the V gene TRBV5-1, with a weak D call TRBD1 (6 bases). The clonotype comes from a man aged 18 to 30 in good health. Some clones in this sample may be carry-over from other donors' samples. What was sequenced was naive CD4+ T cells from PBMCs. The subset denotes: CD45RA+ positively selected. The DNA of the CDR3 is TGCGCCAGCAGCTTGGCAGGGGACTCCTACAATGAGCAGTTCTTC. It codes for CASSLAGDSYNEQFF.